A single sample gave rise to the 10 T cell receptor beta chains below, sequenced in a study of control samples from healthy donors and cancer patients. Profiled with immunoSEQ multiplex PCR; TCRdb holds only in-frame clones, not every one. The data hold 60,000 to 95,000 clones, with roughly 80% observed a single time. Sequenced: blood. All receptors come from a man aged 50-59 years in good health.

This clone was detected only a few times. The chain combines TRBV19 with TRBJ1-2, with a weak D call TRBD1 (5 bases). The length of the CDR3 is 12 residues. Germline V gene lookup returns CDR1 LNHDA and CDR2 SQIVND (reference sequence). The V end was cut by 6 bases, the J end by 5 bases, with 10 bases between. CDR3 amino acids: CASSLTAYGYTF. As DNA, the CDR3 is TGTGCCAGTAGCCTGACAGCTTATGGCTACACCTTC.

The chain combines TRBV27 with TRBJ1-6, with D uncertain. Germline V gene sequence: CDR1 MNHEY, CDR2 SMNVEV (reference sequence). The V and J ends lost 4 bases and 0 bases respectively, with 4 bases between them. The CDR3 consists of 14 residues. The CDR3 loop reads CASSWSSYNSPLHF. DNA of the CDR3: TGTGCCAGCAGTTGGAGCTCCTATAATTCACCCCTCCACTTT.

V gene TRBV11-3 combines with J gene TRBJ2-5, with TRBD2 identical over 9 bases. Germline V gene sequence: CDR1 SGHNT, CDR2 YENEEA. With V trimmed by 5 bases and J by 5 bases, 15 bases remained unmatched. There are 17 residues in the CDR3. Here the CDR3 DNA reads TGTGCCAGCAGCCCCCGGAACGAGGGCGGGAGGGGGGAGACCCAGTACTTC. This sequence encodes CASSPRNEGGRGETQYF.

The chain couples TRBV18 to TRBJ1-3; D remains unclear. Trimming took 0 bases from V and 0 from J, leaving 9 bases between them. CDR3 size: 16 residues. The V gene's germline CDR1 is KGHSH and CDR2 LQKENI. The CDR3 here is CASSPPGSTSGNTIYF. The CDR3 DNA reads TGTGCCAGCTCACCACCGGGCAGTACCTCTGGAAACACCATATATTTT. Based on the CDR3 plus reference TRBV18 and TRBJ1-3, the full variable domain is NAGVMQNPRHLVRRRGQEARLRCSPMKGHSHVYWYRQLPEEGLKFMVYLQKENIIDESGMPKERFSAEFPKEGPSILRIQQVVRGDSAAYFCASSPPGSTSGNTIYFGEGSWLTVV.

This clone was counted between two and nine times. This chain connects TRBV19 to TRBJ1-5; D is possibly TRBD1 (6 bases). This CDR3 region has 16 residues. Trimming removed 7 bases at V and 8 bases at J, with 24 bases between. Germline V gene data show CDR1 as LNHDA and CDR2 as SQIVND (reference sequence). CDR3 region: CASNRGGTASVKPQHF. The CDR3 region has the DNA TGTGCCAGTAATCGTGGGGGCACCGCCTCGGTGAAGCCCCAGCATTTT.

This chain connects TRBV9 to TRBJ2-5, with D perhaps matching TRBD2 (7 bases). This CDR3 has 15 residues. V lost 0 bases, J lost 2 bases, and 11 bases lay in between. Germline values: CDR1 SGDLS, CDR2 YYNGEE. CDR3 loop: CASSVAGGLQETQYF. The DNA of the CDR3 is TGTGCCAGCAGCGTAGCCGGGGGGCTACAAGAGACCCAGTACTTC.

V is TRBV9 and J is TRBJ2-1; D possibly uses TRBD1 or TRBD2 (5 bases each). This CDR3 spans 16 amino acids. Germline CDR1 is SGDLS and CDR2 is YYNGEE. The ends were cut back, 3 bases at V and 3 bases at J, with 16 bases in the middle. CDR3 protein: CASSAGATTGYNEQFF. For the CDR3, the DNA is TGTGCCAGCAGCGCCGGGGCGACTACCGGCTACAATGAGCAGTTCTTC.

This clone was seen a few times. The chain is built from TRBV5-1 and TRBJ2-5; TRBD1 matches at 11 bases. The junction had 3 bases not matched to a gene; V was cut back by 3 bases and J by 2 bases. This CDR3 region has 15 residues. Germline V lookup: CDR1 SGHRS, CDR2 YFSETQ. The CDR3 reads CASSSRDRGQETQYF. The CDR3 DNA sequence: TGCGCCAGCAGCTCCCGGGACAGGGGGCAAGAGACCCAGTACTTC.

V and J are TRBV7-9 and TRBJ2-7, with TRBD2 identical over 7 bases. The CDR3 consists of 15 residues. The V gene's germline CDR1 is SEHNR and CDR2 FQNEAQ (reference sequence). With 5 bases clipped from V and 6 bases from J, the junction kept 13 bases outside the gene matches. CDR3 in DNA: TGTGCCAGCAGCCATGGGGGAGGGTTCGGGAGCGAGCAGTACTTC. Residues: CASSHGGGFGSEQYF.

The chain is built from TRBV5-1 and TRBJ1-4; D is possibly TRBD1 (6 bases). The CDR3 consists of 14 residues. Germline-derived CDR1 and CDR2 are SGHRS and YFSETQ. The V end was cut by 4 bases, the J end by 2 bases, with 9 bases between. The DNA for the CDR3 is TGCGCCAGCAGCCAAACAGGGACTAATGAAAAACTGTTTTTT. This translates into CASSQTGTNEKLFF.